The clone carrying this T cell receptor beta chain is a singleton in its sample. This sample is drawn from a study of T cell changes during pregnancy in multiple sclerosis. The germline CDR1 and CDR2 sequences are SEHNR and FQNEAQ (reference sequence). Trimming removed 1 base from V and 13 bases from J, with 14 bases in between. The CDR3 spans 13 residues. Using immunoSEQ multiplex PCR, the repertoire was profiled, and TCRdb retains in-frame clones only, with some absent. This repertoire shows tens of thousands of clones, roughly 90% found once; its top ten account for 1.5%. The chain couples TRBV7-9 to TRBJ2-1, with D possibly matching TRBD2 (6 bases). This receptor was taken from a female donor in good health, enrolled as a control in a pregnancy study. The material was peripheral blood, obtained in the first trimester of pregnancy. CDR3 nucleotides: TGTGCCAGCAGCTTAGTAGCGGAGGCCTCTCAGTTCTTC. This translates into CASSLVAEASQFF.